Each of the 23 T cell receptor beta chains below was sequenced from the same sample in a study of cytomegalovirus exposure and HLA in healthy donors. It was with 60 Vbeta and 13 Jbeta primers that the PCR ran. This table comes from immunoSEQ multiplex PCR, and its TCRdb copy is limited to in-frame clones, with some not included. The sample holds some 95,000 clones, roughly 76% seen once. The sample comprised PBMCs. The receptors come from a female donor in good health and CMV-seronegative.

The genes are TRBV11-2 and TRBJ2-1; D perhaps matches TRBD2 (6 bases). Trimming pared 5 bases from V and 8 bases from J, leaving 13 bases between. This CDR3 has 13 residues. CDR1 is SGHAT and CDR2 is FQNNGV in the germline V gene. CDR3 sequence: CASSLGLLDEQFF. The CDR3 nucleotides are TGTGCCAGCAGCCTGGGACTTTTGGATGAGCAGTTCTTC.

The chain is built from TRBV6-5 and TRBJ2-7; D is ambiguous. This CDR3 comprises 13 residues. Trimming shortened V by 4 bases and J by 7 bases, and 14 bases separated the two germline ends. Germline assignment: CDR1 MNHEY and CDR2 SVGAGI. CDR3 sequence (DNA): TGTGCCAGCAGTTTCGATTCGATCGGTGAGCAGTACTTC. Its translation: CASSFDSIGEQYF.

V is TRBV5-4 and J is TRBJ2-1, with 11 bases identical to TRBD2. Trimming took 5 bases from V and 5 from J; bases not matched to a gene: 6. Germline-derived CDR1 and CDR2 are SGHNT and YYREEE (reference sequence). CDR3 length: 15 residues. CDR3 sequence (DNA): TGTGCCAGCAGGCATAGCGGGGGGGCGGACAATGAGCAGTTCTTC. Amino acids: CASRHSGGADNEQFF.

This clone was counted only a few times. The gene calls are TRBV6-1 and TRBJ2-2, with TRBD1 matching over 7 bases. The CDR3 loop spans 14 amino acids. V shed 5 bases, J shed 9 bases, and the junction held 9 bases outside the gene matches. CDR1 and CDR2 from the germline V gene are MNHNS and SASEGT. The CDR3 DNA reads as TGTGCCAGCAGTCCTGACAGGGCGGGCCGGGAGCTGTTTTTT. Its protein is CASSPDRAGRELFF.

The gene calls are TRBV9 and TRBJ2-2; 11 bases align to TRBD2. This CDR3 region has 13 residues. Germline V gene lookup returns CDR1 SGDLS and CDR2 YYNGEE. V shed 1 base and J 11 bases; nucleotides not matched to a gene: 1. CDR3 sequence reads: CASSVRLAGELFF. The DNA for the CDR3 is TGTGCCAGCAGCGTAAGACTAGCGGGAGAGCTGTTTTTT.

The chain joins TRBV5-1 to TRBJ1-5; 10 nucleotides agree with TRBD1. Germline V gene data show CDR1 as SGHRS and CDR2 as YFSETQ. V shed 3 bases, J shed 9 bases, and the junction held 6 bases outside the gene matches. CDR3 length equals 14 residues. This CDR3 reads CASSSGQGHGPQHF. CDR3 in DNA: TGCGCCAGCAGCTCGGGACAGGGGCACGGGCCCCAGCATTTT.

The chain joins TRBV11-2 to TRBJ1-1, with 9 bases that match TRBD1. The CDR3 totals 16 residues. Per germline, CDR1 SGHAT and CDR2 FQNNGV. V lost 7 bases and J lost 4; bases outside the gene matches: 13. The CDR3 here is CASTPSGTGRGTEAFF. CDR3 nucleotide sequence: TGTGCCAGCACCCCCTCTGGGACAGGGCGAGGCACTGAAGCTTTCTTT.

The chain uses TRBV5-4 and TRBJ2-7, with D tentatively TRBD1 (6 bases). With 0 bases removed from V and 5 bases from J, the gap between germline ends came to 18 bases. The length of the CDR3 is 16 residues. The V gene's germline CDR1 is SGHNT and CDR2 YYREEE (reference sequence). CDR3 residues: CASSLAGRTAGHEQYF. The CDR3 bases are TGTGCCAGCAGCTTGGCCGGAAGGACAGCCGGCCACGAGCAGTACTTC.

The chain is built from TRBV5-6 and TRBJ2-7, with D possibly being TRBD1 (6 bases). The CDR3 consists of 13 residues. Germline lookup yields CDR1 SGHDT and CDR2 YYEEEE. Deletions cut 4 bases from V and 3 bases from J, with 11 bases between. CDR3 DNA sequence: TGTGCCAGCAGCAGAGGACAGTACTACGAGCAGTACTTC. Protein sequence: CASSRGQYYEQYF.

This clone was counted only a few times. The chain recombines TRBV4-1 with TRBJ1-3, with 9 bases matching TRBD1. The V segment lost 1 base and the J segment 2 bases; nucleotides outside the gene matches: 15. The CDR3 spans 20 residues. The germline CDR1 and CDR2 sequences are MGHRA and YSYEKL. This CDR3 reads CASSQGPPGTGNWTGNTIYF. The CDR3 DNA is TGCGCCAGCAGCCAAGGACCTCCCGGGACAGGGAATTGGACTGGAAACACCATATATTTT.

This chain links TRBV7-2 with TRBJ2-7, with 7 bases lining up with TRBD1. The CDR3 covers 14 residues. Germline lookup yields CDR1 SGHTA and CDR2 FQGNSA. V trimming: 5 bases; J trimming: 4 bases; junction bases outside the gene matches: 8. The DNA for the CDR3 is TGTGCCAGCAGCCCTTTAGGGGGCGTGTACGAGCAGTACTTC. As protein: CASSPLGGVYEQYF.

The chain couples TRBV18 to TRBJ1-1, with D unclear. Between the trimmed V and J ends, which lost 8 bases and 1 base, there was a span of 8 bases. Germline CDR1 and CDR2: KGHSH and LQKENI. CDR3 length: 12 residues. The CDR3 DNA follows: TGTGCCAGCATTCGAGAGAACACTGAAGCTTTCTTT. This gives the protein CASIRENTEAFF. Variable domain in full (rest from reference TRBV18 and TRBJ1-1): NAGVMQNPRHLVRRRGQEARLRCSPMKGHSHVYWYRQLPEEGLKFMVYLQKENIIDESGMPKERFSAEFPKEGPSILRIQQVVRGDSAAYFCASIRENTEAFFGQGTRLTVV.

This clone has a handful of counts. In DNA form, the CDR3 reads TGTGCCAGCAGTTTAGCCAGGACAGGGAGTAAGTACGAGCAGTACTTC. The encoded protein is CASSLARTGSKYEQYF. The chain combines TRBV28 with TRBJ2-7; TRBD1 agrees at 8 bases. The ends lost 2 bases at V and 4 bases at J; junction bases unmatched: 10. Germline CDR1 MDHEN, CDR2 SYDVKM. CDR3 length equals 16 residues.

This clone was counted only a few times. The rearrangement joins TRBV7-8 to TRBJ2-7; 8 nucleotides line up with TRBD2. The CDR3 totals 14 residues. In germline, CDR1 is SGHVS, CDR2 FQNEAQ. V was pared by 3 bases and J by 4 bases, with 5 bases of the junction left unmatched. The CDR3 sequence is CASSLGREVYEQYF. CDR3 DNA: TGTGCCAGCAGCTTGGGGCGGGAGGTTTACGAGCAGTACTTC.

The chain recombines TRBV6-5 with TRBJ2-7; weak D call: TRBD1 (5 bases). Trimming removed 4 bases at V and 6 bases at J, with 13 bases between. The CDR3 extends over 13 amino acids. Germline CDR1 reads MNHEY; CDR2 reads SVGAGI. CDR3 amino acids: CASSLLIRVEQYF. The CDR3 nucleotides read TGTGCCAGCAGTTTACTTATCAGGGTCGAGCAGTACTTC.

The J gene is TRBJ1-1, the V gene TRBV19, with 9 bases identical to TRBD1. This CDR3 spans 14 amino acids. Germline assignment: CDR1 LNHDA and CDR2 SQIVND (reference sequence). V lost 8 bases and J lost 1; bases outside the gene matches: 5. The CDR3 loop reads CASGGTGTNTEAFF. The DNA of the CDR3 is TGTGCCAGTGGGGGGACAGGGACGAACACTGAAGCTTTCTTT.

CDR3 coding DNA: TGTGCCAGCAGTCCGACCACAGGGGAGAACCAAGAGACCCAGTACTTC. The encoded protein is CASSPTTGENQETQYF. V is TRBV27 and J is TRBJ2-5; TRBD1 aligns across 7 bases. The CDR3 contains 16 residues. V lost 5 bases, J lost 0 bases, and 9 bases stayed unmatched. Germline CDR1 MNHEY, CDR2 SMNVEV (reference sequence).

This chain links TRBV27 with TRBJ1-6; 8 bases match TRBD1. The CDR3 is 19 amino acids. The V gene's germline CDR1 is MNHEY and CDR2 SMNVEV (reference sequence). V shed 2 bases and J 8 bases; nucleotides not matched to a gene: 17. The CDR3 DNA sequence: TGTGCCAGCAGTTTAAGGCCCCAGGGGGCAGGGTCTTTGTATTCACCCCTCCACTTT. This translates into CASSLRPQGAGSLYSPLHF.

This clone was counted a few times. The V call is TRBV28, the J call TRBJ1-3, with D possibly matching TRBD1 (6 bases). V gave up 5 bases and J gave up 4 bases, with 24 bases separating them. The germline gives CDR1 MDHEN, CDR2 SYDVKM. The CDR3 is 18 amino acids. The DNA of the CDR3 is TGTGCCAGCAGTCTATACCCCTCCGACAGGACGCTAGGAAACACCATATATTTT. This sequence encodes CASSLYPSDRTLGNTIYF.

V and J are TRBV19 and TRBJ1-2; possibly TRBD1 for D (5 bases). V dropped 5 bases and J dropped 0 bases, with 7 bases sitting between them. The CDR3 is made up of 13 amino acids. Germline V CDR1 and CDR2: LNHDA, SQIVND (reference sequence). CDR3 in DNA: TGTGCCAGTAGTTCGGGGGCTAACTATGGCTACACCTTC. Its translation is CASSSGANYGYTF. The variable domain in full, completed from reference TRBV19 and TRBJ1-2, reads DGGITQSPKYLFRKEGQNVTLSCEQNLNHDAMYWYRQDPGQGLRLIYYSQIVNDFQKGDIAEGYSVSREKKESFPLTVTSAQKNPTAFYLCASSSGANYGYTFGSGTRLTVV.

This chain connects TRBV30 to TRBJ1-4; D gene ambiguous. This CDR3 spans 15 amino acids. Per the germline V gene, CDR1 is GTSNPN and CDR2 is SVGIG (reference sequence). The V gene lost 7 bases and the J gene lost 5 bases, with 20 bases spanning the gap. The CDR3 is CAFFPPGSINEKLFF. CDR3 nucleotides: TGTGCCTTTTTCCCCCCGGGGTCCATCAATGAAAAACTGTTTTTT. Combining the CDR3 with reference TRBV30 and TRBJ1-4 gives the whole variable domain SQTIHQWPATLVQPVGSPLSLECTVEGTSNPNLYWYRQAAGRGLQLLFYSVGIGQISSEVPQNLSASRPQDRQFILSSKKLLLSDSGFYLCAFFPPGSINEKLFFGSGTQLSVL.

CDR3 nucleotide sequence: TGTGCCAGCAGCGTACCGACTTCCTACGAGCAGTACTTC. This sequence encodes CASSVPTSYEQYF. J is TRBJ2-7 and V is TRBV7-9; D gene ambiguous. The germline V and J ends were trimmed by 5 bases and 1 base, with 9 bases remaining between them. This CDR3 is 13 amino acids long. From germline, CDR1 is SEHNR and CDR2 FQNEAQ (reference sequence).

In its sample, this clone was seen a few times. The J gene is TRBJ1-5, the V gene TRBV6-1; tentative D call: TRBD1 (6 bases). Deletions cut 2 bases from V and 0 bases from J, with 11 bases between. Germline V lookup: CDR1 MNHNS, CDR2 SASEGT. This CDR3 is 16 amino acids long. DNA of the CDR3: TGTGCCAGCAGTGAACCGGGACAACTTAGCAATCAGCCCCAGCATTTT. Translating it yields CASSEPGQLSNQPQHF.